The 25 T cell receptor beta chains reported below all come from one sample, sequenced in a study of B cell selection in AIRE deficiency. Regulatory T cells were sorted as CD4+CD25hiCD127low/negative cells. Sequenced by immunoSEQ multiplex PCR; TCRdb stores in-frame clones only, minus some. The data show 15,000 or so clones, roughly 91% seen once. Sequenced: Tregs sorted from PBMCs. The receptors were sampled from a human donor with AIRE deficiency.

The chain recombines TRBV7-8 with TRBJ1-1, with 8 bases aligning to TRBD1. The CDR3 extends over 14 amino acids. Losses at the gene ends were 5 bases for V and 1 base for J; bases not matched to a gene: 3. CDR1 and CDR2 from the germline V gene are SGHVS and FQNEAQ. CDR3 DNA sequence: TGTGCCAGCAGCAAGGGACAGGCGAACACTGAAGCTTTCTTT. Translated, it gives CASSKGQANTEAFF.

The chain is built from TRBV5-1 and TRBJ1-2; TRBD1 aligns across 8 bases. The CDR3 contains 14 residues. CDR1 SGHRS and CDR2 YFSETQ come from the germline V gene. Trimming removed 2 bases from V and 8 bases from J; junction bases left unmatched: 8. Written as DNA, the CDR3 is TGCGCCAGCAGCTTTCAAACAGGGGGACGGGGCTACACCTTC. Translation gives CASSFQTGGRGYTF.

The chain links TRBV7-2 to TRBJ1-2, with 7 positions matching TRBD1. The germline V gene has CDR1 SGHTA and CDR2 FQGNSA. The length of the CDR3 is 14 residues. The J segment lost 1 base and the V segment lost 3 bases, leaving 2 bases of the junction unmatched. The CDR3 coding sequence is TGTGCCAGCAGCTTCGGGACAGTTAACTATGGCTACACCTTC. This sequence encodes CASSFGTVNYGYTF.

The rearrangement joins TRBV19 to TRBJ2-1; 14 nucleotides match TRBD2. The CDR3 runs 16 residues. Trimming took 4 bases from V and 6 from J; bases not matched to a gene: 5. Germline V lookup: CDR1 LNHDA, CDR2 SQIVND (reference sequence). CDR3: CASSKPGLAGANEQFF. For the CDR3, the DNA is TGTGCCAGTAGTAAGCCGGGACTAGCGGGAGCCAATGAGCAGTTCTTC.

This sequence joins TRBV20-1 and TRBJ1-2; the match to TRBD1 covers 9 bases. Germline CDR1 reads DFQATT; CDR2 reads SNEGSKA (reference sequence). The CDR3 is 11 amino acids. CDR3 in amino acids: CCWDRASGYTF. For the CDR3, the DNA is TGCTGCTGGGACAGGGCTTCTGGCTACACCTTC.

The genes are TRBV19 and TRBJ2-1; D ambiguous. This CDR3 is 12 amino acids long. CDR1 and CDR2 from the germline V gene are LNHDA and SQIVND (reference sequence). The ends were cut back, 3 bases at V and 4 bases at J, with 4 bases in the middle. CDR3 DNA: TGTGCCAGTAGTATCGGTTACAATGAGCAGTTCTTC. This sequence encodes CASSIGYNEQFF.

This clone was seen only once. The rearrangement links TRBV5-4 to TRBJ1-2; 10 bases are shared with TRBD1. Per germline, CDR1 SGHNT and CDR2 YYREEE (reference sequence). V trimming: 3 bases; J trimming: 4 bases; junction bases outside the gene matches: 12. This CDR3 comprises 17 residues. In DNA, the CDR3 is TGTGCCAGCAGCTCTCCAGGGACAGGGGCCGTACCCTATGGCTACACCTTC. Translated: CASSSPGTGAVPYGYTF.

The rearrangement links TRBV6-6 to TRBJ1-4; D unclear. The CDR3 has 14 amino acids. Germline-derived CDR1 and CDR2 are MNHNY and SVGAGI (reference sequence). Trimming cost V 2 bases and J 8 bases, with 12 bases left between them. The CDR3 region has the DNA TGTGCCAGCAGTTACAGGCAGGACGCGGAAAAACTGTTTTTT. It encodes CASSYRQDAEKLFF.

This chain links TRBV5-1 with TRBJ2-5, with 8 bases fitting TRBD1. This CDR3 comprises 15 residues. Germline V gives CDR1 SGHRS, CDR2 YFSETQ. V lost 0 bases, J lost 0 bases, and 1 base stayed unmatched. The CDR3 DNA reads as TGCGCCAGCAGCTTGGGGACAGGGTACCAAGAGACCCAGTACTTC. Translating gives CASSLGTGYQETQYF.

The J gene is TRBJ2-7, the V gene TRBV5-1, with D perhaps TRBD1 (5 bases). The germline V and J ends were trimmed by 1 base and 3 bases, with 11 bases remaining between them. CDR3 length: 14 residues. CDR1 is SGHRS and CDR2 is YFSETQ in the germline V gene. The DNA for the CDR3 is TGCGCCAGCAGCTTGTCAGGGTTTATCTACGAGCAGTACTTC. It is translated as CASSLSGFIYEQYF.

This chain joins TRBV4-3 and TRBJ2-3, with TRBD2 matching over 7 bases. Per the germline V gene, CDR1 is LGHNA and CDR2 is YSLEER. This CDR3 contains 15 residues. J gave up 2 bases and V 1 base, and 3 bases lay outside the gene matches. As DNA, the CDR3 is TGCGCCAGCAGCCAAGGCGGGACTAACACAGATACGCAGTATTTT. Translated: CASSQGGTNTDTQYF.

The CDR3 region has the DNA TGTGCCAGCCGCGCAGCGGGAGGGCCATTCGGGGAGCTGTTTTTT. Protein sequence: CASRAAGGPFGELFF. This chain links TRBV28 with TRBJ2-2; 10 bases agree with TRBD2. The V gene end was trimmed by 8 bases and the J gene end by 7 bases; junction bases not matched to a gene: 10. The CDR3 spans 15 residues. Per the germline V gene, CDR1 is MDHEN and CDR2 is SYDVKM.

The table lists this clone with a count of one. The gene calls are TRBV27 and TRBJ2-3, with 8 bases fitting TRBD2. The CDR3 length is 18 residues. V trimming: 7 bases; J trimming: 4 bases; junction bases outside the gene matches: 19. The germline V gene encodes CDR1 MNHEY and CDR2 SMNVEV (reference sequence). CDR3: CASTHGAGGENDADTQYF. CDR3 bases: TGTGCCAGCACTCACGGGGCGGGAGGAGAGAATGATGCAGATACGCAGTATTTT.

The chain is built from TRBV5-5 and TRBJ1-1; possibly TRBD1 for D (5 bases). Germline CDR1 SGHKS, CDR2 YYEKEE (reference sequence). V dropped 4 bases and J dropped 6 bases, with 13 bases sitting between them. This CDR3 has 13 residues. CDR3 sequence: CASSRDPSAEAFF. CDR3 DNA: TGTGCCAGCAGCAGGGACCCTTCCGCTGAAGCTTTCTTT.

This clone appeared a single time. This chain links TRBV2 with TRBJ2-3; 13 nucleotides agree with TRBD2. Germline lookup yields CDR1 SNHLY and CDR2 FYNNEI. Trimming took 1 base from V and 1 from J; bases not matched to a gene: 8. This CDR3 region has 19 residues. The CDR3 sequence is CASSEGLAGGPARTDTQYF. CDR3 in DNA: TGTGCCAGCAGTGAAGGACTAGCGGGAGGCCCAGCACGCACAGATACGCAGTATTTT. Based on the CDR3 plus reference TRBV2 and TRBJ2-3, the full variable domain is EPEVTQTPSHQVTQMGQEVILRCVPISNHLYFYWYRQILGQKVEFLVSFYNNEISEKSEIFDDQFSVERPDGSNFTLKIRSTKLEDSAMYFCASSEGLAGGPARTDTQYFGPGTRLTVL.

The rearrangement joins TRBV30 to TRBJ2-1; D possibly corresponds to TRBD1 (6 bases). CDR3 length: 18 amino acids. CDR1 and CDR2 (germline): GTSNPN, SVGIG (reference sequence). The ends were cut back, 1 base at V and 4 bases at J, with 23 bases in the middle. The CDR3 sequence is CAWSATPGVVGEYNEQFF. In DNA form, the CDR3 reads TGTGCCTGGAGTGCTACCCCAGGGGTGGTAGGAGAATACAATGAGCAGTTCTTC.

The V and J genes are TRBV7-2 and TRBJ1-4; perhaps TRBD1 as D (6 bases). Germline V gene lookup returns CDR1 SGHTA and CDR2 FQGNSA. Trimming removed 0 bases at V and 5 bases at J, with 10 bases between. The CDR3 has 15 residues. The CDR3 here is CASSLAGAGNEKLFF. The CDR3, as DNA: TGTGCCAGCAGCTTAGCGGGGGCAGGGAATGAAAAACTGTTTTTT.

The chain is built from TRBV7-8 and TRBJ2-5; TRBD2 aligns across 11 bases. CDR3 size: 18 residues. From germline, CDR1 is SGHVS and CDR2 FQNEAQ. J lost 5 bases, V lost 1 base, and 12 bases had no gene match. The CDR3 DNA sequence: TGTGCCAGCAGCTTAGAGACTTTAGCGGGAGGGCCTGAGGAGACCCAGTACTTC. Amino acid sequence: CASSLETLAGGPEETQYF.

The chain joins TRBV28 to TRBJ1-4, with a weak D call TRBD1 (6 bases). The CDR3 is 15 residues long. Germline CDR1 is MDHEN and CDR2 is SYDVKM. The V gene lost 2 bases and the J gene lost 5 bases, with 12 bases spanning the gap. The CDR3 sequence: CASSLGGARNEKLFF. Written as DNA, the CDR3 is TGTGCCAGCAGTTTAGGGGGGGCTAGAAATGAAAAACTGTTTTTT.

The rearrangement uses TRBV19 and TRBJ1-5, with D possibly being TRBD1 (6 bases). The CDR3 consists of 15 residues. Germline V gene sequence: CDR1 LNHDA, CDR2 SQIVND (reference sequence). V was pared by 1 base and J by 3 bases, with 10 bases between. The CDR3 loop reads CASSIVGAHNQPQHF. For the CDR3, the DNA is TGTGCCAGTAGTATAGTGGGGGCCCACAATCAGCCCCAGCATTTT.

The chain uses TRBV27 and TRBJ2-1; the D is unclear. The CDR3 has 16 residues. V was clipped by 5 bases and J by 3 bases, with 17 bases between them. Germline loops: CDR1 MNHEY, CDR2 SMNVEV (reference sequence). CDR3 protein: CASSLQSSVGYNEQFF. DNA for the CDR3: TGTGCCAGCAGTCTACAGTCGAGTGTCGGCTACAATGAGCAGTTCTTC.

This clone was found once. This sequence joins TRBV7-2 and TRBJ2-3; 7 bases align to TRBD1. V shed 6 bases, J shed 3 bases, and the junction held 3 bases outside the gene matches. Germline loops: CDR1 SGHTA, CDR2 FQGNSA. The length of the CDR3 is 13 residues. The CDR3 DNA reads as TGTGCCAGCAGACCGACAGGGACAGATACGCAGTATTTT. Translated, it gives CASRPTGTDTQYF.

The rearrangement joins TRBV6-6 to TRBJ1-1; TRBD1 aligns across 8 bases. Looked up from germline, CDR1 is MNHNY and CDR2 is SVGAGI (reference sequence). The CDR3 consists of 13 residues. V dropped 5 bases and J dropped 11; count of bases not matched to a gene: 10. In nucleotides, the CDR3 is TGTGCCAGCAGTCCCCCGACAGGGGCAAGGGCTTTCTTT. Translating gives CASSPPTGARAFF.

The chain carries TRBV7-2 and TRBJ2-1; 8 bases agree with TRBD2. This CDR3 is 15 amino acids long. Trimming at V came to 7 bases and at J to 9 bases, leaving 14 bases not matched to a gene. Germline lookup yields CDR1 SGHTA and CDR2 FQGNSA. The CDR3 nucleotides read TGTGCCAGCACTGCCCAGGGACTAGTTTACGGTGAGCAGTTCTTC. Encoded protein: CASTAQGLVYGEQFF.

This sequence joins TRBV9 and TRBJ2-1; weak D call: TRBD1 (6 bases). Germline V lookup: CDR1 SGDLS, CDR2 YYNGEE. The CDR3 runs 12 residues. With 3 bases removed from V and 12 bases from J, the gap between germline ends came to 13 bases. The CDR3 DNA is TGTGCCAGCAGCGCTACAGGGTCGATGCAGTTCTTC. Translation gives CASSATGSMQFF.